This is a list of T cell receptor beta chains from one sample in a study of T-cell reconstitution after alpha-beta-depleted transplantation in children. TCRdb re-derived calls from the PCR reads in MiXCR, one entry per CDR3 protein. The sample has approximately 82,000 distinct CDR3 sequences, about a sixth seen once; the top ten hold roughly a fifth. This specimen was PBMCs, mostly from graft donor cells, taken 180 days after TCRalphabeta/CD19-depleted stem cell transplant. These receptors originate from a male patient between 2 and 15 years old who had a stem cell transplant for acute lymphoblastic leukemia, so the T cells may come from the graft donor. Each CDR3 is given with its conserved first and last residue. D genes are given only for firm matches. The listing skips clone size in some rows; elsewhere it reads once, few, many or a size class.

size | J | D | V | DNA | CDR3
. | TRBJ2-1 | TRBD2 | TRBV20-1 | TGCAGTGCTAGACTCGCGGGGGGGAGACTAAGCTCCTACAATGAGCAGTTCTTC | CSARLAGGRLSSYNEQFF
. | TRBJ2-7 | . | TRBV10-3 | TGTGCCATCATTGAGTGGACAGTTTCGGGCGAGCAGTACTTC | CAIIEWTVSGEQYF
. | TRBJ2-7 | . | TRBV18 | TGTGCCAGCTCACCGGGGGTTCATAGGGTTTACGAGCAGTACTTC | CASSPGVHRVYEQYF
. | TRBJ2-1 | TRBD2 | TRBV4-2 | TGTGCCAGCAGCCACACTAAGGGGACTAGCGGAAACAATGAGCAGTTCTTC | CASSHTKGTSGNNEQFF
many | TRBJ1-4 | . | TRBV12-3/TRBV12-4 | TGTGCCAGCAGTCCAGTTGTTGAAAAACTGTTTTTT | CASSPVVEKLFF
many | TRBJ2-7 | . | TRBV20-1 | TGCAGTGCTGGAGACCCCAACGAGCAGTACTTC | CSAGDPNEQYF
few | TRBJ2-1 | . | TRBV29-1 | TGCAGCGTTGAAGACGGGCGGCTTTTCAACAATGAGCAGTTCTTC | CSVEDGRLFNNEQFF
. | TRBJ1-1 | . | TRBV11-2 | TGTGCCAGCCGAAGACGGTCCTCGACCACTGAAGCTTTCTTT | CASRRRSSTTEAFF
many | TRBJ1-3 | TRBD1 | TRBV29-1 | TGCAGCGTCGGACAGGGTGGAAACACCATATATTTT | CSVGQGGNTIYF
. | TRBJ1-2 | . | TRBV5-1 | TGCGCCAGCAGCTTGGATTCAGGCCGAACTAACTATGGCTACACCTTC | CASSLDSGRTNYGYTF
. | TRBJ2-1 | . | TRBV12-3/TRBV12-4 | TGTGCCTTCAGTTTACCTCTTGGGCTAGCGAGTTCGTACAATGAGCAGTTCTTC | CAFSLPLGLASSYNEQFF
. | TRBJ1-5 | . | TRBV28 | TGTGCCAGCAGTTTGGATCTCGTCTTTCTGCCCCAGCATTTT | CASSLDLVFLPQHF
few | TRBJ1-2 | . | TRBV5-1 | TGCGCCAGCAGCTTGATCATGTGGGGGACTGAGGGCTACACCTTC | CASSLIMWGTEGYTF
few | TRBJ2-5 | TRBD2 | TRBV3-1 | TGTGCCAGCAGCCAACTCCTAGCGGGGGGGTCAGAGACCCAGTACTTC | CASSQLLAGGSETQYF
. | TRBJ1-6 | . | TRBV5-1 | TGCGCCAGCAGCTTGGAGGGTATAGGTTCACCCCTCCACTTT | CASSLEGIGSPLHF
many | TRBJ2-7 | . | TRBV7-2 | TGTGCCAGCAGCGGGACCGGCGTATACGAGCAGTACTTC | CASSGTGVYEQYF
few | TRBJ2-1 | TRBD2 | TRBV5-1 | TGCGCCAAACGAAGGACTAGCGGGGGAACAATCGAAACCTACAATGAGCAGTTCTTC | CAKRRTSGGTIETYNEQFF
many | TRBJ1-2 | . | TRBV10-3 | TGTGCCATCAGGGGACCGACCTATGGCTACACCTTC | CAIRGPTYGYTF
. | TRBJ2-1 | . | TRBV7-2 | TGTGCCAGCAGCTTAATGCAGGGAGGCATCTATGAGCAGTTCTTC | CASSLMQGGIYEQFF
once | TRBJ1-2 | . | TRBV2 | TGTGCCAGCAGAAAGTGGGAGGACGGCTCCTATGGCTACACCTTC | CASRKWEDGSYGYTF
. | TRBJ1-2 | TRBD1 | TRBV7-9 | TGTGCCAGCAGCTTTGACATTACCGGGACAGACTTTGGCTACACCTTC | CASSFDITGTDFGYTF
many | TRBJ2-1 | TRBD2 | TRBV4-3 | TGCGCCAGCAGCCAAGGGACTAGCGAATACAATGAGCAGTTCTTC | CASSQGTSEYNEQFF
. | TRBJ2-1 | . | TRBV7-9 | TGTGCCAGCAGCTTATCTCGGGGGGCGTACAATGAGCCGTTCTTC | CASSLSRGAYNEPFF
. | TRBJ2-1 | TRBD2 | TRBV20-1 | TGCAGTGCTAACAGGGGTCTAGCGGGGATTGAATACAATGAGCAGTTCTTC | CSANRGLAGIEYNEQFF
. | TRBJ2-1 | TRBD2 | TRBV20-1 | TGCTGTGCTAGAGGGACTAGCGGGGGTCGCTCCTACAATGAGCAGTTCTTC | CCARGTSGGRSYNEQFF
few | TRBJ2-3 | TRBD2 | TRBV7-6 | TGTGCCAGCAGCCCAAGAGGGCGGGGGAGCACAGATACGCAGTATTTT | CASSPRGRGSTDTQYF
many | TRBJ2-1 | . | TRBV4-3 | TGCGCCAGCAGCCAAGACGCCGGACTCAATGAGCAGTTCTTC | CASSQDAGLNEQFF
. | TRBJ2-5 | . | TRBV6-5 | TGTGCCAGCAGTTACGGGGCACTTCAGGAGACCCAGTACTTC | CASSYGALQETQYF
. | TRBJ2-5 | TRBD1 | TRBV6-1 | TGTGCCAGCAAACAAGACAGGGGCCAAGAGACCCAGTACTTC | CASKQDRGQETQYF
few | TRBJ1-5 | . | TRBV18 | TGTGCCAGCTCACCAGGGGAACGGCTACCGCCCCAGCATTTT | CASSPGERLPPQHF
few | TRBJ2-7 | TRBD1 | TRBV12-3/TRBV12-4 | TGTGCCAGCAGTCCAGTGACAGGGGGCTTCACCTACGAGCAGTACTTC | CASSPVTGGFTYEQYF
. | TRBJ2-1 | . | TRBV5-1 | TGCGCCAGCAGCTTGGGGGTCGAAAGTCCCCGGGTGTATGAGCAGTTCTTC | CASSLGVESPRVYEQFF
few | TRBJ1-6 | TRBD1 | TRBV5-1 | TGCGCCAGCAGCCGCCAGGACAGGGACAATTCACCCCTCCACTTT | CASSRQDRDNSPLHF
few | TRBJ2-3 | . | TRBV6-5 | TGTGCCAGCAGTTACTTTACCTTTGGTAGCGGAGGCACAGATACGCAGTATTTT | CASSYFTFGSGGTDTQYF
. | TRBJ2-1 | . | TRBV7-8 | TGTGCCAGCAGCTTAATGTTGAGCTCCTACAATGAGCAGTTCTTC | CASSLMLSSYNEQFF
few | TRBJ1-5 | . | TRBV24-1 | TGTGCCACCAGTGAACGAGGAGATCAGCCCCAGCATTTT | CATSERGDQPQHF
. | TRBJ2-2 | . | TRBV3-1 | TGTGCCAGCGACCCGTACCACAGGGGACTCGGGGAGCTGTTTTTT | CASDPYHRGLGELFF
few | TRBJ1-5 | . | TRBV7-9 | TGTGCCAGCAGCATCGGAGGAAGCAATCAGCCCCAGCATTTT | CASSIGGSNQPQHF
. | TRBJ2-3 | . | TRBV7-9 | TGTGCCAGCAGCTTACAGCAGGCGGATACGCAGTATTTT | CASSLQQADTQYF
. | TRBJ2-3 | . | TRBV12-3/TRBV12-4 | TGTGCCAGCAGTCCCTTCCCGGTTGAGCGGCGCACAGATACGCAGTATTTT | CASSPFPVERRTDTQYF
. | TRBJ2-5 | TRBD2 | TRBV20-1 | TGCAGTGCGGGCAGGCTAGCGGGAGAGACCCAGTACTTC | CSAGRLAGETQYF
few | TRBJ2-2 | TRBD2 | TRBV5-1 | TGCGCCAGCAAGGGGCTAGCGGCTTACACCGGGGAGCTGTTTTTT | CASKGLAAYTGELFF
few | TRBJ2-5 | . | TRBV7-9 | TGTGCCAGCAGCTTAGTTCGTCGCACCCCGACCCAGTACTTC | CASSLVRRTPTQYF
few | TRBJ2-2 | . | TRBV7-2 | TGTGCCAGCAGCTTTACACTAAACACCGGGGAGCTGTTTTTT | CASSFTLNTGELFF
few | TRBJ2-3 | . | TRBV7-9 | TGTGCCAGCAGCTCACCCTGGAGCACAGATACGCAGTATTTT | CASSSPWSTDTQYF
few | TRBJ1-1 | . | TRBV2 | TGTGCCAGCAGTGAAGTTCGTTGGGGGCGGAACACTGAAGCTTTCTTT | CASSEVRWGRNTEAFF
few | TRBJ1-2 | . | TRBV7-9 | TGTGCCAGCATCCCTCAGTCGCCCTATGGCTACACCTTC | CASIPQSPYGYTF
few | TRBJ2-7 | TRBD1 | TRBV29-1 | TGCAGCGTTCCTCTCGGGGGACAGGGGCACGAGCAGTACTTC | CSVPLGGQGHEQYF
few | TRBJ2-5 | . | TRBV4-2 | TGTGCCAGCAGCCAAAGGCTAGCCAAACTCATCCAAGAGACCCAGTACTTC | CASSQRLAKLIQETQYF
. | TRBJ2-7 | TRBD1 | TRBV20-1 | TGCAGTGCTCGTAGGACAGGGGGTCCTAGCTCCTACGAGCAGTACTTC | CSARRTGGPSSYEQYF
. | TRBJ2-2 | TRBD2 | TRBV20-1 | TGCAGTGCCACGGGACTAGCGGGGGGGACTTCGAACACCGGGGAGCTGTTTTTT | CSATGLAGGTSNTGELFF
few | TRBJ2-7 | . | TRBV11-2 | TGTGCCAGCAGCCTGATCTACGAGCAGTACTTC | CASSLIYEQYF
. | TRBJ2-7 | . | TRBV7-5 | . | CISVSEAARDRVHEQYF
few | TRBJ1-2 | TRBD1 | TRBV20-1 | TGCAGTGCTAGAGACCAGGACAGGGGGCTTAGTGGCTACACCTTC | CSARDQDRGLSGYTF
. | TRBJ1-4 | . | TRBV12-3/TRBV12-4 | TGTGCCAGCAGCTGGACCGACGGGGAAAAACTGTTTTTT | CASSWTDGEKLFF